The next 32 T cell receptor beta chains were all read from a single sample in a study of CD4 T cell repertoires in COVID-19. The protocol was immunoSEQ multiplex PCR, while the TCRdb copy is restricted to in-frame clones and leaves out a portion. The table includes some 24,000 clones, about 93% detected once. Sequencing was done directly on freshly isolated, uncultured memory T cells. The source was circulating follicular helper CD4+ T cells (cTfh) from blood, collected before the COVID-19 pandemic. The receptor source for this set is a human donor who had COVID-19.

The J gene is TRBJ1-1, the V gene TRBV20-1; no definite D call. The germline V gene encodes CDR1 DFQATT and CDR2 SNEGSKA (reference sequence). CDR3 size: 11 residues. Trimming cost V 6 bases and J 1 base, with 6 bases left between them. The CDR3 reads CSAWANTEAFF. The CDR3 DNA reads as TGCAGTGCCTGGGCGAACACTGAAGCTTTCTTT.

The chain recombines TRBV18 with TRBJ1-5; D possibly corresponds to TRBD1 (5 bases). This CDR3 spans 14 amino acids. V lost 2 bases to trimming and J lost 6 bases, with 11 bases between them. Germline V CDR1 and CDR2: KGHSH, LQKENI. For the CDR3, the DNA is TGTGCCAGCTCACCAAACAGGCGGGGTCAGCCCCAGCATTTT. This codes for CASSPNRRGQPQHF.

The genes are TRBV5-1 and TRBJ2-5, with 15 bases aligning to TRBD2. The CDR3 sequence is 18 residues long. Trimming took 4 bases from V and 0 from J; bases not matched to a gene: 7. Germline CDR1 and CDR2: SGHRS and YFSETQ. The CDR3 region has the DNA TGCGCCAGCAGCCAGGGACTAGCGGGGGGCCCGTACCAAGAGACCCAGTACTTC. It specifies CASSQGLAGGPYQETQYF.

The V call is TRBV9, the J call TRBJ2-2; D is perhaps TRBD2 (5 bases). V lost 0 bases and J lost 1, with 10 bases in between. The length of the CDR3 is 16 residues. Germline values: CDR1 SGDLS, CDR2 YYNGEE. The CDR3 nucleotides are TGTGCCAGCAGCGTAGTAGCGACAAGGAACACCGGGGAGCTGTTTTTT. Residues: CASSVVATRNTGELFF.

This sequence joins TRBV5-1 and TRBJ2-1; TRBD2 matches 7 bases. Trimming at V came to 1 base and at J to 4 bases, leaving 5 bases not matched to a gene. Germline CDR1 SGHRS, CDR2 YFSETQ. CDR3 size: 15 residues. The CDR3 coding sequence is TGCGCCAGCAGCTTGCGCGGGGGTGGGTACAATGAGCAGTTCTTC. Translating gives CASSLRGGGYNEQFF.

J is TRBJ2-7 and V is TRBV7-8; D ambiguous. V lost 5 bases, J lost 11 bases, and 16 bases lay in between. CDR1 and CDR2 from the germline V gene are SGHVS and FQNEAQ. The length of the CDR3 is 12 residues. CDR3 sequence: CASSTSVHRKYF. CDR3 nucleotide sequence: TGTGCCAGCAGCACCTCAGTTCATCGCAAGTACTTC.

This chain uses TRBV14 with TRBJ2-1; D is perhaps TRBD2 (6 bases). Germline V gene data show CDR1 as SGHDN and CDR2 as FVKESK. The CDR3 contains 14 residues. V was shortened by 4 bases and J by 9 bases, with 16 bases between the two germline ends. The CDR3 protein is CASSPGLTLSEQFF. In DNA form, the CDR3 reads TGTGCCAGCAGCCCGGGACTGACGCTAAGTGAGCAGTTCTTC.

The rearrangement links TRBV30 to TRBJ2-1; D call uncertain. This CDR3 comprises 13 residues. The germline V and J ends were trimmed by 3 bases and 9 bases, with 15 bases remaining between them. Germline values: CDR1 GTSNPN, CDR2 SVGIG (reference sequence). The chain's CDR3 is CAWRTSGVGEQFF. The DNA of the CDR3 is TGTGCCTGGAGAACGTCGGGTGTAGGTGAGCAGTTCTTC.

The chain joins TRBV7-8 to TRBJ2-1, with D unclear. V was trimmed by 8 bases and J by 7 bases, leaving 3 bases between them. This CDR3 spans 9 amino acids. Looked up from germline, CDR1 is SGHVS and CDR2 is FQNEAQ. The CDR3 bases are TGTGCCAGCCCTAATGAGCAGTTCTTC. Protein sequence: CASPNEQFF.

For this clone: This CDR3 is also generated by other DNA sequences in the sample. The chain is built from TRBV7-8 and TRBJ2-5; D is ambiguous. Trimming cost V 3 bases and J 2 bases, with 7 bases left between them. CDR1 is SGHVS, CDR2 FQNEAQ, per germline. The CDR3 runs 13 residues. The CDR3 nucleotides are TGTGCCAGCAGCTTGGTCAGACAAGAGACCCAGTACTTC. It encodes CASSLVRQETQYF.

There are a few counts of this clone. J is TRBJ2-2 and V is TRBV2; a weak D match, TRBD1 (6 bases). V was cut by 11 bases and J by 2 bases, with 12 bases left in between. The CDR3 totals 13 residues. The germline CDR1 and CDR2 sequences are SNHLY and FYNNEI. CDR3 loop: CAWGRQNTGELFF. The CDR3, as DNA: TGTGCCTGGGGGCGGCAAAACACCGGGGAGCTGTTTTTT.

V is TRBV25-1 and J is TRBJ2-7; D might be TRBD2 (5 bases). Germline lookup yields CDR1 MGHDK and CDR2 SYGVNS. This CDR3 comprises 14 residues. Trimming removed 2 bases at V and 4 bases at J, with 12 bases between. The CDR3 loop reads CASSETGKRYEQYF. Written as DNA, the CDR3 is TGTGCCAGCAGTGAAACCGGGAAAAGGTACGAGCAGTACTTC.

With respect to this clone: In the same sample, other DNA sequences code for this CDR3. The genes are TRBV5-4 and TRBJ1-2, with no clear D. Germline V gene sequence: CDR1 SGHNT, CDR2 YYREEE (reference sequence). V shed 0 bases and J shed 3 bases, with 6 bases lying between them. CDR3 length: 13 amino acids. CDR3: CASSLGQDYGYTF. The CDR3 nucleotides read TGTGCCAGCAGCTTGGGCCAGGACTATGGCTACACCTTC.

The genes are TRBV10-1 and TRBJ2-1; TRBD1 matches 8 bases. The CDR3 has 13 amino acids. CDR1 and CDR2 from the germline V gene are WNHNN and SYGVQD (reference sequence). V lost 5 bases to trimming and J lost 10 bases; unmatched junction nucleotides: 7. CDR3 residues: CASSSGQGGEQFF. The CDR3 region has the DNA TGCGCCAGCAGTTCTGGACAGGGAGGAGAGCAGTTCTTC.

V is TRBV18 and J is TRBJ2-5; D is undetermined. The V and J ends lost 2 bases and 2 bases respectively, with 12 bases between them. Germline V lookup: CDR1 KGHSH, CDR2 LQKENI. The CDR3 runs to 15 residues. The CDR3 DNA is TGTGCCAGCTCACCATCTGTACTACCTCAAGAGACCCAGTACTTC. Protein: CASSPSVLPQETQYF.

The V call is TRBV5-1, the J call TRBJ2-7, with D perhaps matching TRBD2 (7 bases). Trimming removed 3 bases at V and 5 bases at J, with 18 bases between. The length of the CDR3 is 15 residues. Germline CDR1 is SGHRS and CDR2 is YFSETQ. CDR3 nucleotides: TGCGCCAGCAGCTCCTCCGGGGGGCCAGGAAACGAGCAGTACTTC. It is translated as CASSSSGGPGNEQYF.

The rearrangement uses TRBV14 and TRBJ2-1; D is uncertain. Germline V lookup: CDR1 SGHDN, CDR2 FVKESK. The CDR3 runs 14 residues. V was pared by 4 bases and J by 4 bases, with 11 bases between. CDR3 region: CASSRSSSYNEQFF. CDR3 sequence (DNA): TGTGCCAGCAGCCGGTCCTCTAGTTACAATGAGCAGTTCTTC.

The genes are TRBV7-2 and TRBJ1-5; tentative D call: TRBD1 (6 bases). This CDR3 comprises 15 residues. CDR1 is SGHTA, CDR2 FQGNSA, per germline. Trimming took off 4 bases at V and 2 bases at J, with 12 bases between the two ends. The CDR3 DNA is TGTGCCAGCAGCTCAACAGGGATTGGCAATCAGCCCCAGCATTTT. It codes for CASSSTGIGNQPQHF.

The CDR3 loop is CAWSLYRDTEAFF. The CDR3 DNA reads as TGTGCCTGGAGTCTTTACCGGGACACTGAAGCTTTCTTT. The chain employs TRBV30 and TRBJ1-1; D not certain. Trimming pared 2 bases from V and 3 bases from J, leaving 10 bases between. The CDR3 is 13 residues long. Germline V gives CDR1 GTSNPN, CDR2 SVGIG (reference sequence).

A few counts support this clone. The chain carries TRBV6-4 and TRBJ1-5; D gene ambiguous. The CDR3 runs 13 residues. Trimming pared 6 bases from V and 4 bases from J, leaving 10 bases between. Germline V lookup: CDR1 MRHNA, CDR2 SNTAGT. The CDR3 DNA sequence: TGTGCCAGCAGCGTCGGTCTTAATCAGCCCCAGCATTTT. The encoded protein is CASSVGLNQPQHF.

The rearrangement links TRBV11-2 to TRBJ1-1, with a tentative D call TRBD1 (6 bases). This CDR3 region has 18 residues. Germline CDR1 is SGHAT and CDR2 is FQNNGV. V lost 1 base and J lost 1, with 19 bases in between. The CDR3 nucleotides are TGTGCCAGCAGCTTAGTGAGTATCGGGGGGCAAAGGAACACTGAAGCTTTCTTT. As protein: CASSLVSIGGQRNTEAFF.

This rearrangement joins TRBV2 to TRBJ2-6; 9 bases are a match to TRBD1. Germline assignment: CDR1 SNHLY and CDR2 FYNNEI. This CDR3 is built from 15 residues. The trim removed 6 bases at V and 4 bases at J, leaving 4 bases unmatched. The CDR3 loop reads CASRDRGRGANVLTF. CDR3 nucleotides: TGTGCCAGCAGGGACAGGGGAAGGGGGGCCAACGTCCTGACTTTC.

V usage is TRBV6-1 and J usage is TRBJ1-1, with unresolved D. The V end was cut by 6 bases, the J end by 9 bases, with 8 bases between. Looked up from germline, CDR1 is MNHNS and CDR2 is SASEGT. The CDR3 contains 10 residues. The CDR3 DNA sequence: TGTGCCAGCAGAAGCAAGAAAGCTTTCTTT. The encoded protein is CASRSKKAFF.

V is TRBV6-6 and J is TRBJ1-2; 7 bases are shared with TRBD1. Germline V lookup: CDR1 MNHNY, CDR2 SVGAGI (reference sequence). Germline trimming cut 7 bases from V and 2 bases from J; bases unmatched to any gene: 7. There are 14 residues in the CDR3. As DNA, the CDR3 is TGTGCCAGCAAACAGGGACAGAGCAACTATGGCTACACCTTC. This gives the protein CASKQGQSNYGYTF.

This chain uses TRBV6-5 with TRBJ2-7; tentative D call: TRBD1 (5 bases). V lost 0 bases, J lost 0 bases, and 12 bases lay in between. Germline V CDR1 and CDR2: MNHEY, SVGAGI. CDR3 length equals 16 residues. This chain's CDR3 is CASSYSIGAPSYEQYF. For the CDR3, the DNA is TGTGCCAGCAGTTACTCGATTGGGGCCCCCTCCTACGAGCAGTACTTC.

This clone was seen a few times. This chain joins TRBV4-1 and TRBJ2-2; D perhaps matches TRBD1 (6 bases). Trimming removed 0 bases at V and 2 bases at J, with 13 bases between. Germline CDR1 and CDR2: MGHRA and YSYEKL. This CDR3 is built from 17 residues. Written as DNA, the CDR3 is TGCGCCAGCAGCCAAGAAAGATCCAGGGGAAACACCGGGGAGCTGTTTTTT. The encoded protein is CASSQERSRGNTGELFF.

The chain recombines TRBV5-6 with TRBJ2-2; 7 nucleotides agree with TRBD1. Germline V CDR1 and CDR2: SGHDT, YYEEEE. The CDR3 spans 15 residues. Losses at the gene ends were 4 bases for V and 6 bases for J; bases not matched to a gene: 9. CDR3 residues: CASSPATGKAGELFF. The CDR3 DNA reads as TGTGCCAGCAGCCCGGCGACAGGGAAAGCCGGGGAGCTGTTTTTT.

The rearrangement uses TRBV19 and TRBJ2-5; D gene uncertain. The V gene lost 2 bases and the J gene lost 7 bases, with 11 bases spanning the gap. CDR3 length: 13 amino acids. Germline V gene lookup returns CDR1 LNHDA and CDR2 SQIVND (reference sequence). For the CDR3, the DNA is TGTGCCAGTAGTATAAAGCTAGTTGGGACCCAGTACTTC. Its translation is CASSIKLVGTQYF.

V is TRBV5-4 and J is TRBJ2-4, with D possibly being TRBD1 (6 bases). The CDR3 sequence is 12 residues long. Germline V lookup: CDR1 SGHNT, CDR2 YYREEE (reference sequence). V was trimmed by 4 bases and J by 10 bases, leaving 12 bases between them. CDR3 DNA: TGTGCCAGCAGCCTAGGCAGGGGAATTCAGTACTTC. Protein sequence: CASSLGRGIQYF. The full variable domain, its missing parts supplied by reference TRBV5-4 and TRBJ2-4, is ETGVTQSPTHLIKTRGQQVTLRCSSQSGHNTVSWYQQALGQGPQFIFQYYREEENGRGNFPPRFSGLQFPNYSSELNVNALELDDSALYLCASSLGRGIQYFGAGTRLSVL.

The chain couples TRBV6-5 to TRBJ1-3; the match to TRBD1 covers 10 bases. The germline gives CDR1 MNHEY, CDR2 SVGAGI. The CDR3 contains 16 residues. Trimming cost V 4 bases and J 8 bases; bases outside gene matches: 11. This CDR3 is CASSFDPGQGSYTIYF. As DNA, the CDR3 is TGTGCCAGCAGTTTTGACCCGGGACAGGGGTCTTACACCATATATTTT.

As to this clone: At the DNA level, this CDR3 is encoded by other sequences in the same sample as well. V gene TRBV7-8 combines with J gene TRBJ1-6; 8 bases fit TRBD1. V lost 3 bases and J lost 10; bases outside the gene matches: 5. The CDR3 runs to 14 residues. CDR1 is SGHVS and CDR2 is FQNEAQ in the germline V gene. Here the CDR3 reads CASSFRTGNSPLHF. CDR3 coding DNA: TGTGCCAGCAGCTTCCGGACAGGGAACTCACCCCTCCACTTT.

The chain combines TRBV5-1 with TRBJ2-7, with TRBD2 matching over 8 bases. In germline, CDR1 is SGHRS, CDR2 YFSETQ. This CDR3 region has 13 residues. J lost 2 bases, V lost 5 bases, and 3 bases had no gene match. DNA for the CDR3: TGCGCCAGCAGTCGGACTAGCACCTACGAGCAGTACTTC. Encoded protein: CASSRTSTYEQYF. The variable domain in full, completed from reference TRBV5-1 and TRBJ2-7, reads KAGVTQTPRYLIKTRGQQVTLSCSPISGHRSVSWYQQTPGQGLQFLFEYFSETQRNKGNFPGRFSGRQFSNSRSEMNVSTLELGDSALYLCASSRTSTYEQYFGPGTRLTVT.